The sequence of this T cell receptor (beta chain) was determined in a study of T cell responses to AZD1222 COVID-19 vaccine. Generated by immunoSEQ multiplex PCR, the TCRdb table keeps only in-frame clones and is missing some. The table records 100,000 to 150,000 clones, approximately 85% of them present only once. The CDR3 runs 13 residues. Trimming shortened V by 5 bases and J by 5 bases, and 12 bases separated the two germline ends. CDR1 is MNHEY, CDR2 SVGEGT, per germline. Specimen: peripheral blood, collected on day 0 of AZD1222 vaccination. The receptor was isolated from an adult in good health. The V call is TRBV6-2 or TRBV6-3, the J call TRBJ2-5, with TRBD1 as a possible D gene (6 bases). The CDR3 reads CASSEWGRETQYF. For the CDR3, the DNA is TGTGCCAGCAGTGAGTGGGGGCGGGAGACCCAGTACTTC.